Included here is one T cell receptor (beta chain) sequence, with context. These data are taken from a study of CD8 T cells in Susac syndrome. Random hexamers were used to reverse transcribe 0.5 to 1 ug of RNA. TCRdb fed the immunoSEQ multiplex PCR reads into MiXCR, producing one record per CDR3 protein. The repertoire holds 100,000 to 150,000 distinct CDR3 sequences, with about 95% as singletons. V lost 4 bases to trimming and J lost 3 bases; unmatched junction nucleotides: 2. Germline loops: CDR1 MGHDK, CDR2 SYGVNS. The CDR3 spans 13 residues. The chain uses TRBV25-1 and TRBJ2-5; 7 bases are shared with TRBD1. The sample comprised CD8+ T cells from PBMCs. This receptor was taken from a human donor with Susac syndrome. This CDR3 reads CASSVGTEETQYF. As DNA, the CDR3 is TGTGCCAGCAGTGTCGGGACAGAAGAGACCCAGTACTTC.